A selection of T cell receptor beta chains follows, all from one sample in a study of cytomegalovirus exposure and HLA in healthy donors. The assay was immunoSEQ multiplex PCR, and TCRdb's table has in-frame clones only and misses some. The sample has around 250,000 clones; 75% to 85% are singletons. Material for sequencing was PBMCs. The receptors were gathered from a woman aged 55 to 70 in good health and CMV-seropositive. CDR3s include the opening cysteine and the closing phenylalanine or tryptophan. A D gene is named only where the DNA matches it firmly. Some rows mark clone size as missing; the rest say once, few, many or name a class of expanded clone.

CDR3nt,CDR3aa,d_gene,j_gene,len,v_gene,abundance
TGTGCCAGAAGCTTGTCGTGTGTGGGGCAAGGGGAGCTGTTTTTT,CARSLSCVGQGELFF,-,TRBJ2-2,15,TRBV5-3,-
TGCGCCAGCAGCCATCGTGGGAGTAGCACAGATACGCAGTATTTT,CASSHRGSSTDTQYF,-,TRBJ2-3,15,TRBV4-1,-
TGTGCCAGCAGTTTATCGTTCGCCAGACCAGACTACGAGCAGTACTTC,CASSLSFARPDYEQYF,-,TRBJ2-7,16,TRBV27,-
TGTGCCAGCAGTTTTCCCCGACAGGGTAATCAGCCCCAGCATTTT,CASSFPRQGNQPQHF,TRBD1,TRBJ1-5,15,TRBV28,-
TGTGCCAGCAGTCCCCGACAGGGGGCTTTGGGTGGCTACACCTTC,CASSPRQGALGGYTF,TRBD1,TRBJ1-2,15,TRBV27,-
TGTGCCAGCTTCCCAGACAGTCCACTTACCTACGAGCAGTACTTC,CASFPDSPLTYEQYF,-,TRBJ2-7,15,TRBV2,-
TGTGCCAGCAGTTTATCCGGGGACAGGGCAAATCAGCCCCAGCATTTT,CASSLSGDRANQPQHF,TRBD1,TRBJ1-5,16,TRBV28,-
TGTGCCAGCAGTCAGACTAGCTTGGGGACCCAGTACTTC,CASSQTSLGTQYF,TRBD2,TRBJ2-5,13,TRBV6-1,once
TGTGCCAGTAGTACCGGACAGGCCCGCTCTAATGAAAAACTGTTTTTT,CASSTGQARSNEKLFF,TRBD1,TRBJ1-4,16,TRBV19,-
TGCGCCAGCAGACTCAATACGGCAGGATACACCGGGGAGCTGTTTTTT,CASRLNTAGYTGELFF,-,TRBJ2-2,16,TRBV5-1,few
TGTGCCAGCAGCGCGAACGAACCGGGACAGGGGCCACCGAACACTGAAGCTTTCTTT,CASSANEPGQGPPNTEAFF,TRBD1,TRBJ1-1,19,TRBV5-5,-
TGTGCCAGCAGCCCGGGGGAAGGGTTGACTGAAGCTTTCTTT,CASSPGEGLTEAFF,-,TRBJ1-1,14,TRBV9,-
TGTGCCAGCTTTGAAGGGGGCTCCTACAATGAGCAGTTCTTC,CASFEGGSYNEQFF,-,TRBJ2-1,14,TRBV6-5,-
TGTGCCAGCAGCGCAGGACAGGGGGCAAGGGAGCAGTACTTC,CASSAGQGAREQYF,TRBD1,TRBJ2-7,14,TRBV5-4,few
TGTGCCAGCAGCGCGGGACAGGCCACCTTTTCTGGAAACACCATATATTTT,CASSAGQATFSGNTIYF,TRBD1,TRBJ1-3,17,TRBV5-4,-
TGTGCCAGCAGTTACTCTGCCAGGGTGAGGAACGAGCAGTACTTC,CASSYSARVRNEQYF,-,TRBJ2-7,15,TRBV6-5,-
TGTGCCAGCTCACCGAACAGGGCAGATACGCAGTATTTT,CASSPNRADTQYF,-,TRBJ2-3,13,TRBV18,-
TGTGCCAGCAGTTACCACAGGGGCCCTAACACCGGGGAGCTGTTTTTT,CASSYHRGPNTGELFF,TRBD1,TRBJ2-2,16,TRBV6-5,-
TGTGCCAGCTCACCTTGGACAGGGGAGGGTGGGGCCAACGTCCTGACTTTC,CASSPWTGEGGANVLTF,TRBD1,TRBJ2-6,17,TRBV18,-
TGTGCCAGCAGTTCGGGGTCAACTAAGCAGCCCCAGCATTTT,CASSSGSTKQPQHF,-,TRBJ1-5,14,TRBV2,-
TGTGCCAGCAGCCCCGGAGATAGCGGGCTAGTCGGGGAGCTGTTTTTT,CASSPGDSGLVGELFF,TRBD2,TRBJ2-2,16,TRBV7-9,-
TGCGCCAGCAGCCCGACAACGGGGGGAGGAAACACCATATATTTT,CASSPTTGGGNTIYF,-,TRBJ1-3,15,TRBV5-1,-
TGTGCCAGCAGTTTAGCGGGAGGGCCTTACGAGCAGTACTTC,CASSLAGGPYEQYF,TRBD2,TRBJ2-7,14,TRBV27,few
TGCGCCAGCAGCGGAGGGTTAGCGGGAGGAAATGAGCAGTTCTTC,CASSGGLAGGNEQFF,TRBD2,TRBJ2-1,15,TRBV10-1,-
TGCGCCAGCAGCCAAGGGGACAGGGCAGGTGGCTACACCTTC,CASSQGDRAGGYTF,TRBD1,TRBJ1-2,14,TRBV4-1,-
TGTGCCAGCAGAACTCTCGCGAAGCGGGAGGGCCACTACGAGCAGTACTTC,CASRTLAKREGHYEQYF,TRBD2,TRBJ2-7,17,TRBV28,-
TGTGCCAGCAGCCTAAAAATGAAGAGTCCTAGGACTAGCGGCAGCACAGATACGCAGTATTTT,CASSLKMKSPRTSGSTDTQYF,TRBD2,TRBJ2-3,21,TRBV4-2,-
TGTGCCAGCAGCCAGACTAGCGGGAGAGGAAATGAGCAGTTCTTC,CASSQTSGRGNEQFF,TRBD2,TRBJ2-1,15,TRBV7-3,-
TGTGCCAGCAGTTGGGACAGGACAGGTGGGAACACTGAAGCTTTCTTT,CASSWDRTGGNTEAFF,TRBD1,TRBJ1-1,16,TRBV6-5,-
TGTGCCAGCAGCGCTGACAGGGGGCTTCGCAACGAGCAGTACTTC,CASSADRGLRNEQYF,TRBD1,TRBJ2-7,15,TRBV9,once
TGCGCCAGCAGCGTCCCCGGGGAAAAACTGTTTTTT,CASSVPGEKLFF,-,TRBJ1-4,12,TRBV5-1,-
TGCGCCAGCAGCTGGGACAGGTGGCAAGAGGGGACCGGGGAGCTGTTTTTT,CASSWDRWQEGTGELFF,TRBD1,TRBJ2-2,17,TRBV5-1,-
TGTGCCAGCGCAGGGCCTTATGACGAGACCCAGTACTTC,CASAGPYDETQYF,-,TRBJ2-5,13,TRBV25-1,-
TGTGCCAGCAGCTTACAAAGGGGCTACGAGCAGTACTTC,CASSLQRGYEQYF,-,TRBJ2-7,13,TRBV13,-
TGTGCCAGCAGTTTTAGTTTCGACATCTACAAGCAAGAGACCCAGTACTTC,CASSFSFDIYKQETQYF,-,TRBJ2-5,17,TRBV28,-
TGTGCCAGCAGTCCGACTAGCGGGGGAGTGTGGGCGCAGTATTTT,CASSPTSGGVWAQYF,TRBD2,TRBJ2-3,15,TRBV7-3,-
TGTGCCAGCAGCTCGCTAGGGGAGGTGGGGAATTCACCCCTCCACTTT,CASSSLGEVGNSPLHF,-,TRBJ1-6,16,TRBV28,-
TGCAGCGTCGTACTTCCAGGGAACACTGAAGCTTTCTTT,CSVVLPGNTEAFF,-,TRBJ1-1,13,TRBV29-1,few
TGTGCCAGCAACAGTCCGTACGTGCAGTACTTC,CASNSPYVQYF,-,TRBJ2-7,11,TRBV6-1,-
TGTGCCAGCAGCGTAGGGGAGGATACGCAGTATTTT,CASSVGEDTQYF,-,TRBJ2-3,12,TRBV9,few
TGTGCCAGCAGCCTCGCGGAGGGCAACTATGGCTACACCTTC,CASSLAEGNYGYTF,-,TRBJ1-2,14,TRBV7-9,-
TGTGCCAGCAGCTTTAGGACTAGCCCCTACGAGCAGTACTTC,CASSFRTSPYEQYF,TRBD2,TRBJ2-7,14,TRBV5-4,-
TGTGCCAGCAGCTTTTCGGTAAACTCAGATACGCAGTATTTT,CASSFSVNSDTQYF,-,TRBJ2-3,14,TRBV7-9,-
TGCGCCAGCAGCCGGGGCCGGGACTCCCAATCCTACAATGAGCAGTTCTTC,CASSRGRDSQSYNEQFF,-,TRBJ2-1,17,TRBV4-1,few
TGTGCCATCCAGGGGGATCTAGCGGGAGGGAACGAGCAGTACTTC,CAIQGDLAGGNEQYF,TRBD2,TRBJ2-7,15,TRBV10-3,-
TGCGCCAGCATGGACCAGGGGCTCACAGATACGCAGTATTTT,CASMDQGLTDTQYF,-,TRBJ2-3,14,TRBV5-1,-
TGTGCCTGGAGCTCAGCGGGACGACCCTACAATGAGCAGTTCTTC,CAWSSAGRPYNEQFF,TRBD2,TRBJ2-1,15,TRBV30,-
TGTGCCAGCAGTTTATACCCCCTCGGGGGGCCCGGAGATACGCAGTATTTT,CASSLYPLGGPGDTQYF,-,TRBJ2-3,17,TRBV28,-
TGTGCCACCAGCGACCGGGACTCCTTATACAATGAGCAGTTCTTC,CATSDRDSLYNEQFF,-,TRBJ2-1,15,TRBV15,-
TGTGCCAGCAGTGGAGGGGCCAATGGCTACACCTTC,CASSGGANGYTF,-,TRBJ1-2,12,TRBV6-5,few
TGTGCCAGCCGTGGCCGGAACCGTACAGGGCTGTTTTTT,CASRGRNRTGLFF,-,TRBJ2-2,13,TRBV7-9,-
TGTGCCACGAACAGGGAAGGGAACACTGAAGCTTTCTTT,CATNREGNTEAFF,-,TRBJ1-1,13,TRBV10-3,-
TGCAGCGTTGAGGGACAGGCGACTTACAATGAGCAGTTCTTC,CSVEGQATYNEQFF,TRBD1,TRBJ2-1,14,TRBV29-1,-